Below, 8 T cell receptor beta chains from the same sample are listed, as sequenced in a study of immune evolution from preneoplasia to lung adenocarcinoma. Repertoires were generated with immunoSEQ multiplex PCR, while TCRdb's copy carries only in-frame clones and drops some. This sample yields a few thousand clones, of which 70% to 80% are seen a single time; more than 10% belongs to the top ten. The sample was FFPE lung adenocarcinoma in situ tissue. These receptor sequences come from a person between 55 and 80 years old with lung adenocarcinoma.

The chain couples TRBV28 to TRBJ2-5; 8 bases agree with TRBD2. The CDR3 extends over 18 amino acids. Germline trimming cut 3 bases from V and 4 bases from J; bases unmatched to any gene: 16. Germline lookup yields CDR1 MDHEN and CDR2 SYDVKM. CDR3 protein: CASSFLNGREEGPETQYF. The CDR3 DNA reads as TGTGCCAGCAGTTTCCTCAATGGGCGGGAGGAGGGTCCAGAGACCCAGTACTTC.

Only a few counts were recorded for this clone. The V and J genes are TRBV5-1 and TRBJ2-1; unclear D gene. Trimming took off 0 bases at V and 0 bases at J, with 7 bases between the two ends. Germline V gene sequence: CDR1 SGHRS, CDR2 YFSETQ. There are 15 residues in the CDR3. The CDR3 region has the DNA TGCGCCAGCAGCTTGGACGTAAGCTCCTACAATGAGCAGTTCTTC. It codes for CASSLDVSSYNEQFF.

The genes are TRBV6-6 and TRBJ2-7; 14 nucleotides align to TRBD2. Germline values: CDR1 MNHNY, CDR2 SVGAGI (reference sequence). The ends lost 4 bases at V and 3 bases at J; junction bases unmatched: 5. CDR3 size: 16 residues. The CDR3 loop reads CASSFGLAGGSYEQYF. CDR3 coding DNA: TGTGCCAGCAGTTTTGGACTAGCGGGGGGAAGCTACGAGCAGTACTTC.

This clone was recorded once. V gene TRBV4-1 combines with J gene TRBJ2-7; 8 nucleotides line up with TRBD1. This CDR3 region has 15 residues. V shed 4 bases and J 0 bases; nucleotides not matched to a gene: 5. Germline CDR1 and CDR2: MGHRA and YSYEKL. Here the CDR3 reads CASSPRTGSSYEQYF. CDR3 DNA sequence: TGCGCCAGCAGCCCACGGACAGGGAGCTCCTACGAGCAGTACTTC.

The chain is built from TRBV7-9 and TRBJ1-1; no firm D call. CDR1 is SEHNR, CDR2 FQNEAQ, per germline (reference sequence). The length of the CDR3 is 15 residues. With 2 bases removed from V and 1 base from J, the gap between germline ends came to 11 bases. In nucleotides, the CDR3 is TGTGCCAGCAGCTTAAGTTTAGGAACGAACACTGAAGCTTTCTTT. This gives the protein CASSLSLGTNTEAFF.

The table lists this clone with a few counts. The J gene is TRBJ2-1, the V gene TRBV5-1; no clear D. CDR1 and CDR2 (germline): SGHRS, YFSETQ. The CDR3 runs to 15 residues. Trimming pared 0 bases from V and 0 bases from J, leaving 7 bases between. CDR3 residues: CASSLGRSSYNEQFF. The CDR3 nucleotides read TGCGCCAGCAGCTTGGGCAGGAGCTCCTACAATGAGCAGTTCTTC. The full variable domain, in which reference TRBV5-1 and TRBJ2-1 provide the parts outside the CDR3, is KAGVTQTPRYLIKTRGQQVTLSCSPISGHRSVSWYQQTPGQGLQFLFEYFSETQRNKGNFPGRFSGRQFSNSRSEMNVSTLELGDSALYLCASSLGRSSYNEQFFGPGTRLTVL.

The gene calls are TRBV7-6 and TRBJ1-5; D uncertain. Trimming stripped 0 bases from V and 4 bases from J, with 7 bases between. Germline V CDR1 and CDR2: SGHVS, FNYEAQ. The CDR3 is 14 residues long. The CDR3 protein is CASSLAAGNQPQHF. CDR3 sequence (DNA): TGTGCCAGCAGCTTAGCAGCGGGGAATCAGCCCCAGCATTTT.

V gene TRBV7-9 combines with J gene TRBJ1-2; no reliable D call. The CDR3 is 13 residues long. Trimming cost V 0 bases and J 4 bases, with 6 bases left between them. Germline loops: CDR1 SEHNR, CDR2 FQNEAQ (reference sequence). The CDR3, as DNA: TGTGCCAGCAGCTTAGCAGGGAGCTATGGCTACACCTTC. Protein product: CASSLAGSYGYTF. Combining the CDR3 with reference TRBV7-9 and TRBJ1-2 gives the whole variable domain DTGVSQNPRHKITKRGQNVTFRCDPISEHNRLYWYRQTLGQGPEFLTYFQNEAQLEKSRLLSDRFSAERPKGSFSTLEIQRTEQGDSAMYLCASSLAGSYGYTFGSGTRLTVV.